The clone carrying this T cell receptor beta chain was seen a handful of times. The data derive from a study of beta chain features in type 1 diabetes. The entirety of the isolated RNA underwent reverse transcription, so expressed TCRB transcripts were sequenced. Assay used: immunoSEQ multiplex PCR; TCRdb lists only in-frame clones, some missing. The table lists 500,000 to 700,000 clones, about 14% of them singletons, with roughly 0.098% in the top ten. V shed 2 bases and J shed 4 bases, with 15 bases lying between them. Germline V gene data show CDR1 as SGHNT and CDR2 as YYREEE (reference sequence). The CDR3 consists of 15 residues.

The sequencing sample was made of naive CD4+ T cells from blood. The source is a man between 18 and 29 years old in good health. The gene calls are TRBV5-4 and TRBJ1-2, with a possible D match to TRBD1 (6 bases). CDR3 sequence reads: CASSFMGARSYGYTF. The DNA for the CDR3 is TGTGCCAGCAGCTTTATGGGGGCGCGAAGCTATGGCTACACCTTC.